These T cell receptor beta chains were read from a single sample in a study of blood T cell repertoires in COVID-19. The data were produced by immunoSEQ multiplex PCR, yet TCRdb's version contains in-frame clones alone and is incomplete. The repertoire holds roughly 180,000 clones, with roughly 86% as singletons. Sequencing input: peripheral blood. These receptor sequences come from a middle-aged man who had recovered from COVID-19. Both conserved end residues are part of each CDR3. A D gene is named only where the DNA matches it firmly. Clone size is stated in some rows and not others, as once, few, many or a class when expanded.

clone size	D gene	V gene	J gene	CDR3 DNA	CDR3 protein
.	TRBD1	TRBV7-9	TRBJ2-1	TGTGCCAGCAGCTTAGGGGTAAGGGGACAGGGGTTGGATGAGCAGTTCTTC	CASSLGVRGQGLDEQFF
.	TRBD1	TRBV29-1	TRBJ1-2	TGCAGCGTTGTCACCCCCGGGACAGGCTATGGCTACACCTTC	CSVVTPGTGYGYTF
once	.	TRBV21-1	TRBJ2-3	TGTGCCAGCAGCAAAGGTCTAGTCGGTACAGATACGCAGTATTTT	CASSKGLVGTDTQYF
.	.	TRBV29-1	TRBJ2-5	TGCAGCGTTGAGAGTGGGGCAGGGTCTTTGGGAGAGACCCAGTACTTC	CSVESGAGSLGETQYF
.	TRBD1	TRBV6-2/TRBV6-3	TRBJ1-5	TGTGCCAGCAGCCGAACCCGCTGGACAGGGTACACCCTTAGCAATCAGCCCCAGCATTTT	CASSRTRWTGYTLSNQPQHF
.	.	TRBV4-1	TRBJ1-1	TGCGCCAGCAGCCAAATCTTCAACAGGGAGATGAACACTGAAGCTTTCTTT	CASSQIFNREMNTEAFF
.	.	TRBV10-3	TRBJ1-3	TGTGCCACAACACGACAGCCAAGCAACTCTGGAAACACCATATATTTT	CATTRQPSNSGNTIYF
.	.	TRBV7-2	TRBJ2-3	TGTGCCAGCAGCTCGGACTACCTAAGCACAGATACGCAGTATTTT	CASSSDYLSTDTQYF
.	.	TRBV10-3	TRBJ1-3	TGTGCCATCAAAGGAACAGGGCGAAGAAACACCATATATTTT	CAIKGTGRRNTIYF
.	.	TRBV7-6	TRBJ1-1	TGTGCCAGCATCTCGGGGCGGGGTAACACTGAAGCTTTCTTT	CASISGRGNTEAFF
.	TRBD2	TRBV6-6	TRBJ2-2	TGTGCCAGCAGCCCGGGACTAGCGGGGCTAGCCGGGGAGCTGTTTTTT	CASSPGLAGLAGELFF
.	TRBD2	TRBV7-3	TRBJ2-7	TGTGCCAGCAGCTTGGGACTAGCGGATTCCTACGAGCAGTACTTC	CASSLGLADSYEQYF
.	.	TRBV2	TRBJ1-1	TGTGCCAGCAACTACGCGATGAACACTGAAGCTTTCTTT	CASNYAMNTEAFF
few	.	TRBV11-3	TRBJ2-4	TGTGCCAGCAGCTTAACTACAGGGATTGGAGCCAAAAACATTCAGTACTTC	CASSLTTGIGAKNIQYF
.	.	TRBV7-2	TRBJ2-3	TGTGCCAGCAGCCTTAACGACAGGTGGCCCCGGCCAAGCACAGATACGCAGTATTTT	CASSLNDRWPRPSTDTQYF
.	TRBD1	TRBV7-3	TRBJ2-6	TGTGCCAGCACCCAAGGGGGACAGGGCTCTGGGGCCAACGTCCTGACTTTC	CASTQGGQGSGANVLTF
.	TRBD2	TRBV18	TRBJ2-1	TGTGCCAGCTCACCGCGGGGGGAATACAATGAGCAGTTCTTC	CASSPRGEYNEQFF
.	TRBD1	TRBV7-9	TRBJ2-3	TGTGCCAGCTTGACAGGGCGCACAGATACGCAGTATTTT	CASLTGRTDTQYF
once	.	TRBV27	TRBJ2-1	TGTGCCAGCAGTGAAGGAGAAGTCAATGAGCAGTTCTTC	CASSEGEVNEQFF
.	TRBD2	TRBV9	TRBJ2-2	TGTGCCAGCAGCCCACGACTAGCGGAATTAGTCGGGGAGCTGTTTTTT	CASSPRLAELVGELFF
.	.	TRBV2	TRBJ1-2	TGTGCCAGCAGTGAAATGAGATCCTATGGCTACACCTTC	CASSEMRSYGYTF
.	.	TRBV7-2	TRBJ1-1	TGTGCCAGCAGCTTATCCGGAACAGGTGTCCACACTGAAGCTTTCTTT	CASSLSGTGVHTEAFF
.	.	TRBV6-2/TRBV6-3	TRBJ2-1	TGTGCCAGCAGTTATTATTCGGGGCAGTTCTTC	CASSYYSGQFF
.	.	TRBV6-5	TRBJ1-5	TGTGCCAGCACCCCGGACAGAGGAACCAATCAGCCCCAGCATTTT	CASTPDRGTNQPQHF
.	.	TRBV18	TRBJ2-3	TGTGCCAGCTCACCACAACCAGTGAACACAGATACGCAGTATTTT	CASSPQPVNTDTQYF
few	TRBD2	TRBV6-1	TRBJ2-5	TGTGCCAGCAGTGTTGGGGGACTAGCGGGAGGGCCGAAGACCCAGTACTTC	CASSVGGLAGGPKTQYF
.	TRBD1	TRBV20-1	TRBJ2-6	TGCAGTGCTAGTGAGACAGGGTTCGGGGCCAACGTCCTGACTTTC	CSASETGFGANVLTF
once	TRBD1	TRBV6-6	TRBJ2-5	TGTGCCAGCAACGACAGGGGGCCTCAAGAGACCCAGTACTTC	CASNDRGPQETQYF
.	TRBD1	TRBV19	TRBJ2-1	TGTGCCAGTAGTCCCGGACAGGGTCGAGCGGGCTCGGGCAATGAGCAGTTCTTC	CASSPGQGRAGSGNEQFF
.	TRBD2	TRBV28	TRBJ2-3	TGTGCCAGCGGGGAGGCGATCCTAGCGGGAGCCGCAGATACGCAGTATTTT	CASGEAILAGAADTQYF
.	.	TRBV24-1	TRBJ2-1	TGTGCCACCAGTGCCCCGGGCTACAATGAGCAGTTCTTC	CATSAPGYNEQFF
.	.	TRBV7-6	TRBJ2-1	TGTGCCAGCAGTCCCGACAGTTACAATGAGCAGTTCTTC	CASSPDSYNEQFF
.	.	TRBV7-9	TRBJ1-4	TGTGCCAGCAGCTTAGGGACAGCAAATGAAAAACTGTTTTTT	CASSLGTANEKLFF
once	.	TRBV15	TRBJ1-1	TGTGCCACCAGCAGAGGTTTCACGGGGAACACTGAAGCTTTCTTT	CATSRGFTGNTEAFF
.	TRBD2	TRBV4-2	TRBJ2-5	TGTGCCAGCAGCCAAGAGGAGCGGGGGGGCCTAGAGACCCAGTACTTC	CASSQEERGGLETQYF
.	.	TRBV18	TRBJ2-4	TGTGCCAGCTCCCTCAACAAGTTGGCCAAAAACATTCAGTACTTC	CASSLNKLAKNIQYF
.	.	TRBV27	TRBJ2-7	TGTGCCAGCAGTTTGGGGCACGAGCAGTACTTC	CASSLGHEQYF
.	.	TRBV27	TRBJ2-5	TGTGCCAGCGCCCCTACGGGGATCCAAGAGACCCAGTACTTC	CASAPTGIQETQYF
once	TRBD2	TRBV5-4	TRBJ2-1	TGTGCCAGCAGCTCCGGGACTAGCGGGAGGGGGTCCTACAATGAGCAGTTCTTC	CASSSGTSGRGSYNEQFF
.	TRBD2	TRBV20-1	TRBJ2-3	TGCAGTGCTAGTCCAGGCGGCGGGAGAGCACAGAATACGCAGTATTTT	CSASPGGGRAQNTQYF
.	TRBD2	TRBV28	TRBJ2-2	TGTGCCAGCAGGGGGACTAGCTTTGCCGGGGAGCTGTTTTTT	CASRGTSFAGELFF
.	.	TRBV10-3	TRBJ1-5	TGTGCCATCAGTGGAGGGACAAATCAGCCCCAGCATTTT	CAISGGTNQPQHF
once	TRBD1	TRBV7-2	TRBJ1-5	TGTGCCAGCAGTGACAGGGTGGGACAGCCCCAGCATTTT	CASSDRVGQPQHF
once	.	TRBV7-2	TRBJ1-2	TGTGCCAGCAGCTTAGTAGGGGAGGACTATGGCTACACCTTC	CASSLVGEDYGYTF
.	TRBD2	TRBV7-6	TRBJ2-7	TGTGCCAGCAGCACAAGAAGCGGGGGAACCTACGAGCAGTACTTC	CASSTRSGGTYEQYF
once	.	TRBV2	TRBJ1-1	TGTGCCAGCAGTGAAGCGCTTCGGGGGGAAGCTTTCTTT	CASSEALRGEAFF
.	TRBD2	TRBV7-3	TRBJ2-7	TGTGCCAGCAGCCTGACTAGCGGGGGGTACGAGCAGTACTTC	CASSLTSGGYEQYF
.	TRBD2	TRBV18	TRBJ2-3	TGTGCCAGCTCACCATTTAGCGGGGGGAGCACAGATACGCAGTATTTT	CASSPFSGGSTDTQYF
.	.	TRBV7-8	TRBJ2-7	TGTGCCAGCAGCTATAGCGCCTACGAGCAGTACTTC	CASSYSAYEQYF